A selection of T cell receptor beta chains follows, all from one sample in a study of blood T cell repertoires in COVID-19. TCRdb's table, derived via immunoSEQ multiplex PCR, lists solely in-frame clones and lacks some. The repertoire holds around 180,000 clones, with under 85% as singletons. Sequencing used peripheral blood. The receptor set was obtained from a man older than 75 with COVID-19, enrolled during active disease. CDR3s include the opening cysteine and the closing phenylalanine or tryptophan. Fields, in order: CDR3 length, D gene, V gene, J gene, clone size, CDR3 protein, CDR3 DNA. D genes are given only for firm matches. Clone size, where shown, is once, few, many, or a class for clones that have expanded.

len: 13; d_gene: .; v_gene: TRBV28; j_gene: TRBJ1-2; abundance: .; CDR3aa: CASISRSTYGYTF; CDR3nt: TGTGCCAGCATTTCCAGGTCTACCTATGGCTACACCTTC
len: 16; d_gene: .; v_gene: TRBV5-5; j_gene: TRBJ1-2; abundance: once; CDR3aa: CASSLSGDISQGGYTF; CDR3nt: TGTGCCAGCAGCTTATCAGGGGACATTAGCCAGGGAGGCTACACCTTC
len: 15; d_gene: .; v_gene: TRBV7-9; j_gene: TRBJ1-6; abundance: few; CDR3aa: CASTSSGGGNSPLHF; CDR3nt: TGTGCCAGCACCTCAAGCGGGGGCGGTAATTCACCCCTCCACTTT
len: 15; d_gene: TRBD1; v_gene: TRBV6-5; j_gene: TRBJ1-2; abundance: .; CDR3aa: CASSSPGQGVYGYTF; CDR3nt: TGTGCCAGCAGTAGCCCGGGACAGGGGGTCTATGGCTACACCTTC
len: 9; d_gene: .; v_gene: TRBV7-9; j_gene: TRBJ1-2; abundance: .; CDR3aa: CASSPIYTF; CDR3nt: TGTGCCAGCAGCCCCATTTACACCTTC
len: 16; d_gene: TRBD2; v_gene: TRBV7-3; j_gene: TRBJ2-7; abundance: .; CDR3aa: CASSLSGTSSGYEQYF; CDR3nt: TGTGCCAGCAGCTTAAGCGGGACTAGTTCTGGGTACGAGCAGTACTTC
len: 13; d_gene: .; v_gene: TRBV2; j_gene: TRBJ1-1; abundance: .; CDR3aa: CASSVRVGTEAFF; CDR3nt: TGTGCCAGCAGTGTCAGGGTGGGCACTGAAGCTTTCTTT
len: 14; d_gene: TRBD1; v_gene: TRBV4-3; j_gene: TRBJ1-6; abundance: .; CDR3aa: CASSPDRLIPPLHF; CDR3nt: TGCGCCAGCAGCCCGGACAGGCTTATTCCACCCCTCCACTTT
len: 13; d_gene: .; v_gene: TRBV5-1; j_gene: TRBJ2-1; abundance: .; CDR3aa: CASSYMTRNEQFF; CDR3nt: TGCGCCAGCAGCTATATGACACGAAATGAGCAGTTCTTC
len: 13; d_gene: TRBD1; v_gene: TRBV19; j_gene: TRBJ2-3; abundance: .; CDR3aa: CASSGDRDNTQYF; CDR3nt: TGTGCCAGTAGTGGGGACAGGGATAATACGCAGTATTTT
len: 18; d_gene: TRBD1; v_gene: TRBV10-3; j_gene: TRBJ2-7; abundance: .; CDR3aa: CAISEFLGRQGGVDEQYF; CDR3nt: TGTGCCATCAGTGAGTTTCTGGGGAGACAGGGGGGCGTGGACGAGCAGTACTTC
len: 14; d_gene: TRBD1; v_gene: TRBV5-1; j_gene: TRBJ1-1; abundance: .; CDR3aa: CASSPYTGGTEAFF; CDR3nt: TGCGCCAGCAGCCCCTACACAGGGGGCACTGAAGCTTTCTTT
len: 16; d_gene: TRBD1; v_gene: TRBV12-5; j_gene: TRBJ2-7; abundance: .; CDR3aa: CASGPDTGQIFYEQYF; CDR3nt: TGTGCTAGTGGCCCCGACACGGGACAGATATTCTACGAGCAGTACTTC
len: 14; d_gene: TRBD2; v_gene: TRBV3-1/TRBV3-2; j_gene: TRBJ2-5; abundance: .; CDR3aa: CASLLAGAQETQYF; CDR3nt: TGTGCCAGCCTACTAGCGGGGGCCCAAGAGACCCAGTACTTC
len: 13; d_gene: TRBD2; v_gene: TRBV29-1; j_gene: TRBJ2-7; abundance: .; CDR3aa: CSVEDPGGNEQYF; CDR3nt: TGCAGCGTTGAAGATCCGGGAGGGAACGAGCAGTACTTC
len: 12; d_gene: TRBD1; v_gene: TRBV29-1; j_gene: TRBJ1-1; abundance: .; CDR3aa: CSGGTGALEAFF; CDR3nt: TGCAGCGGGGGGACAGGGGCACTAGAAGCTTTCTTT
len: 15; d_gene: TRBD1; v_gene: TRBV5-4; j_gene: TRBJ2-2; abundance: .; CDR3aa: CASSFDRVSSGELFF; CDR3nt: TGTGCCAGCAGCTTCGACAGGGTTTCGTCCGGGGAGCTGTTTTTT
len: 16; d_gene: TRBD1; v_gene: TRBV7-9; j_gene: TRBJ1-5; abundance: .; CDR3aa: CASSPYRTGSNQPQHF; CDR3nt: TGTGCCAGCAGCCCCTACCGGACAGGGAGCAATCAGCCCCAGCATTTT
len: 15; d_gene: .; v_gene: TRBV9; j_gene: TRBJ2-1; abundance: .; CDR3aa: CASSVGGGRYNEQFF; CDR3nt: TGTGCCAGCAGCGTAGGAGGGGGTAGATACAATGAGCAGTTCTTC
len: 15; d_gene: .; v_gene: TRBV5-1; j_gene: TRBJ2-2; abundance: .; CDR3aa: CASSLTGPNTGELFF; CDR3nt: TGCGCCAGCAGCTTAACAGGGCCGAACACCGGGGAGCTGTTTTTT
len: 14; d_gene: TRBD2; v_gene: TRBV14; j_gene: TRBJ2-1; abundance: .; CDR3aa: CASSRQRGGSEQFF; CDR3nt: TGTGCCAGCAGCCGCCAGCGGGGGGGGTCTGAGCAGTTCTTC
len: 15; d_gene: .; v_gene: TRBV28; j_gene: TRBJ1-4; abundance: .; CDR3aa: CASSQSGSTNEKLFF; CDR3nt: TGTGCCAGCAGCCAATCCGGGAGCACTAATGAAAAACTGTTTTTT
len: 14; d_gene: .; v_gene: TRBV18; j_gene: TRBJ2-5; abundance: .; CDR3aa: CASSPMSGQETQYF; CDR3nt: TGTGCCAGCTCACCAATGTCCGGGCAAGAGACCCAGTACTTC
len: 16; d_gene: TRBD1; v_gene: TRBV9; j_gene: TRBJ2-3; abundance: .; CDR3aa: CASSVVRGGSTDTQYF; CDR3nt: TGTGCCAGCAGCGTAGTTAGAGGGGGCAGCACAGATACGCAGTATTTT
len: 12; d_gene: .; v_gene: TRBV19; j_gene: TRBJ2-3; abundance: .; CDR3aa: CASSMRADTQYF; CDR3nt: TGTGCCAGTAGTATGAGGGCGGATACGCAGTATTTT
len: 17; d_gene: TRBD1; v_gene: TRBV5-1; j_gene: TRBJ1-6; abundance: .; CDR3aa: CASSFNLRGQQNSPLHF; CDR3nt: TGCGCCAGCAGCTTCAATCTCCGGGGACAGCAAAATTCACCCCTCCACTTT
len: 14; d_gene: TRBD2; v_gene: TRBV27; j_gene: TRBJ2-7; abundance: .; CDR3aa: CASSLILAGVEQYF; CDR3nt: TGTGCCAGCAGTTTAATACTAGCGGGGGTCGAGCAGTACTTC
len: 16; d_gene: .; v_gene: TRBV6-1; j_gene: TRBJ2-7; abundance: .; CDR3aa: CASSERAIPFPYEQYF; CDR3nt: TGTGCCAGCAGTGAACGAGCGATCCCCTTTCCCTACGAGCAGTACTTC
len: 17; d_gene: .; v_gene: TRBV10-1; j_gene: TRBJ1-3; abundance: few; CDR3aa: CASSDTTGDKAGNTIYF; CDR3nt: TGCGCCAGCAGTGACACCACCGGGGACAAGGCTGGAAACACCATATATTTT
len: 15; d_gene: TRBD1; v_gene: TRBV15; j_gene: TRBJ1-4; abundance: .; CDR3aa: CATSRPGQENEKLFF; CDR3nt: TGTGCCACCAGCAGACCGGGACAGGAGAATGAAAAACTGTTTTTT
len: 14; d_gene: TRBD1; v_gene: TRBV18; j_gene: TRBJ1-3; abundance: few; CDR3aa: CASSQQGAGNTIYF; CDR3nt: TGTGCCAGCTCACAACAGGGGGCAGGAAACACCATATATTTT
len: 15; d_gene: TRBD2; v_gene: TRBV5-1; j_gene: TRBJ2-1; abundance: .; CDR3aa: CASSLALAGGNEQFF; CDR3nt: TGCGCCAGCAGCTTGGCGCTAGCGGGGGGTAATGAGCAGTTCTTC
len: 14; d_gene: TRBD1; v_gene: TRBV6-2/TRBV6-3; j_gene: TRBJ1-2; abundance: .; CDR3aa: CASSSGQGVYGYTF; CDR3nt: TGTGCCAGCAGCTCGGGACAGGGAGTCTATGGCTACACCTTC
len: 16; d_gene: .; v_gene: TRBV3-1/TRBV3-2; j_gene: TRBJ1-2; abundance: .; CDR3aa: CASSPNNRGVWGRGTF; CDR3nt: .
len: 14; d_gene: TRBD1; v_gene: TRBV5-1; j_gene: TRBJ1-1; abundance: .; CDR3aa: CASSLQGQNTEAFF; CDR3nt: TGCGCCAGCAGCTTACAGGGGCAGAACACTGAAGCTTTCTTT
len: 17; d_gene: TRBD1; v_gene: TRBV11-3; j_gene: TRBJ1-1; abundance: once; CDR3aa: CASSAGTGSLMNTEAFF; CDR3nt: TGTGCCAGCAGCGCCGGGACAGGGAGTCTAATGAACACTGAAGCTTTCTTT
len: 17; d_gene: .; v_gene: TRBV28; j_gene: TRBJ2-3; abundance: .; CDR3aa: CASSRPGLGGRADTQYF; CDR3nt: TGTGCCAGCAGTCGCCCCGGGTTGGGGGGGCGGGCAGATACGCAGTATTTT
len: 14; d_gene: .; v_gene: TRBV27; j_gene: TRBJ1-4; abundance: .; CDR3aa: CASSLQGTNEKLFF; CDR3nt: TGTGCCAGCAGTTTACAGGGAACTAATGAAAAACTGTTTTTT
len: 16; d_gene: .; v_gene: TRBV7-9; j_gene: TRBJ2-3; abundance: .; CDR3aa: CASSLAVGGYTDTQYF; CDR3nt: TGTGCCAGCAGCTTAGCGGTAGGCGGATACACAGATACGCAGTATTTT
len: 14; d_gene: .; v_gene: TRBV13; j_gene: TRBJ1-3; abundance: .; CDR3aa: CASRGGESGNTIYF; CDR3nt: TGTGCCAGCAGGGGAGGGGAATCTGGAAACACCATATATTTT
len: 14; d_gene: .; v_gene: TRBV18; j_gene: TRBJ1-5; abundance: .; CDR3aa: CASSPGGPNQPQHF; CDR3nt: TGTGCCAGCTCACCAGGGGGCCCCAATCAGCCCCAGCATTTT
len: 14; d_gene: .; v_gene: TRBV7-2; j_gene: TRBJ2-7; abundance: .; CDR3aa: CASSLAGSVSEQYF; CDR3nt: TGTGCCAGCAGCTTAGCCGGGTCAGTAAGTGAGCAGTACTTC
len: 16; d_gene: TRBD1; v_gene: TRBV19; j_gene: TRBJ1-1; abundance: .; CDR3aa: CASSTRSGQGNTEAFF; CDR3nt: TGTGCCAGTAGTACCCGATCGGGACAGGGGAACACTGAAGCTTTCTTT
len: 13; d_gene: .; v_gene: TRBV19; j_gene: TRBJ1-5; abundance: .; CDR3aa: CASSRQLDQPQHF; CDR3nt: TGTGCCAGTAGTCGACAGCTAGATCAGCCCCAGCATTTT
len: 17; d_gene: .; v_gene: TRBV6-1; j_gene: TRBJ1-1; abundance: .; CDR3aa: CASSEADTYRGSTEAFF; CDR3nt: TGTGCCAGCAGTGAAGCCGACACTTATCGGGGGAGCACTGAAGCTTTCTTT
len: 13; d_gene: .; v_gene: TRBV6-5; j_gene: TRBJ1-2; abundance: .; CDR3aa: CASSYSDRSGYTF; CDR3nt: TGTGCCAGCAGTTACTCGGACAGAAGTGGCTACACCTTC
len: 13; d_gene: .; v_gene: TRBV2; j_gene: TRBJ2-7; abundance: few; CDR3aa: CASSEGRPNEQYF; CDR3nt: TGTGCCAGCAGTGAAGGCAGGCCCAACGAGCAGTACTTC
len: 13; d_gene: .; v_gene: TRBV12-3/TRBV12-4; j_gene: TRBJ1-5; abundance: .; CDR3aa: CASSLEVASAQHF; CDR3nt: TGTGCCAGCAGTCTCGAGGTCGCATCAGCCCAGCATTTT
len: 13; d_gene: .; v_gene: TRBV29-1; j_gene: TRBJ1-5; abundance: .; CDR3aa: CSAGGGQGQPQHF; CDR3nt: TGCAGCGCTGGAGGAGGTCAAGGCCAGCCCCAGCATTTT
len: 13; d_gene: TRBD2; v_gene: TRBV11-2; j_gene: TRBJ2-7; abundance: once; CDR3aa: CASSPDRGDEQYF; CDR3nt: TGTGCCAGCAGCCCAGACCGGGGGGACGAGCAGTACTTC
len: 14; d_gene: TRBD1; v_gene: TRBV10-3; j_gene: TRBJ2-2; abundance: .; CDR3aa: CAISPGQGAGELFF; CDR3nt: TGTGCCATCAGTCCGGGACAGGGGGCCGGGGAGCTGTTTTTT
len: 14; d_gene: .; v_gene: TRBV28; j_gene: TRBJ1-1; abundance: .; CDR3aa: CASSVLAGAAEAFF; CDR3nt: TGTGCCAGCTCTGTCCTGGCAGGGGCGGCTGAAGCTTTCTTT
len: 15; d_gene: TRBD1; v_gene: TRBV5-1; j_gene: TRBJ1-1; abundance: few; CDR3aa: CASSLQGALNTEAFF; CDR3nt: TGCGCCAGCAGCTTACAGGGGGCCCTGAACACTGAAGCTTTCTTT
len: 14; d_gene: .; v_gene: TRBV28; j_gene: TRBJ1-5; abundance: .; CDR3aa: CASSLGGRQEPQHF; CDR3nt: TGTGCCAGCAGTCTAGGGGGACGGCAGGAGCCCCAGCATTTT
len: 14; d_gene: .; v_gene: TRBV5-4; j_gene: TRBJ1-2; abundance: .; CDR3aa: CASSFSGGDYGYTF; CDR3nt: TGTGCCAGCAGCTTCTCCGGGGGGGACTATGGCTACACCTTC
len: 15; d_gene: .; v_gene: TRBV5-6; j_gene: TRBJ2-1; abundance: .; CDR3aa: CASSLLSYHYNEQFF; CDR3nt: TGTGCCAGCAGCTTGTTGAGTTACCACTACAATGAGCAGTTCTTC
len: 13; d_gene: .; v_gene: TRBV7-9; j_gene: TRBJ1-2; abundance: few; CDR3aa: CASSISGAGGYTF; CDR3nt: TGTGCCAGCAGCATCTCAGGGGCCGGTGGCTACACCTTC
len: 12; d_gene: .; v_gene: TRBV2; j_gene: TRBJ2-7; abundance: once; CDR3aa: CASSFLGQTQYF; CDR3nt: TGTGCCAGCAGTTTTCTAGGACAGACACAGTACTTC
len: 13; d_gene: TRBD1; v_gene: TRBV4-2; j_gene: TRBJ2-5; abundance: .; CDR3aa: CASSQDSGTGEYF; CDR3nt: TGTGCCAGCAGCCAAGATTCAGGGACAGGGGAGTACTTC